This TCR beta chain was obtained from a study of OX40 agonist ivuxolimab in advanced cancers. TCRdb's copy holds only in-frame clones and misses some; the assay was immunoSEQ multiplex PCR. The sample holds under 90,000 clones; 86% are singletons and the top ten take over 0.9%. This CDR3 has 15 residues. Trimming took off 2 bases at V and 3 bases at J, with 11 bases between the two ends. CDR1 is LNHDA, CDR2 SQIVND, per germline (reference sequence). V is TRBV19 and J is TRBJ1-3, with D hard to call. Material: CD4+ or CD8+ T cells sorted from blood, obtained in a trial of the OX40 agonist ivuxolimab. The TCR was taken from an adult with an advanced solid tumor such as melanoma, head and neck, liver or kidney cancer. CDR3 residues: CASSISQSIGNTIYF. In DNA, the CDR3 is TGTGCCAGTAGTATATCCCAGTCGATTGGAAACACCATATATTTT.